Following are 26 T cell receptor beta chains from one sample sequenced in a study of cytomegalovirus exposure and HLA in healthy donors. 60 Vbeta and 13 Jbeta primers were used in PCR. Sequenced by immunoSEQ multiplex PCR; TCRdb stores in-frame clones only, minus some. This sample contains some 60,000 clones. Sequenced sample: PBMCs. The receptors come from a man aged 30 to 45 in good health and CMV-seropositive.

The chain is built from TRBV18 and TRBJ2-3; tentative D call: TRBD1 (6 bases). In germline, CDR1 is KGHSH, CDR2 LQKENI. This CDR3 spans 15 amino acids. The V and J ends lost 3 bases and 0 bases respectively, with 10 bases between them. Here the CDR3 reads CASSPRTASTDTQYF. The DNA for the CDR3 is TGTGCCAGCTCACCCAGGACAGCTAGCACAGATACGCAGTATTTT.

This rearrangement joins TRBV9 to TRBJ2-5, with 7 bases lining up with TRBD2. The V segment lost 0 bases and the J segment 11 bases; nucleotides outside the gene matches: 7. There are 13 residues in the CDR3. The germline V gene encodes CDR1 SGDLS and CDR2 YYNGEE. The CDR3 region is CASSVENWREQYF. CDR3 bases: TGTGCCAGCAGCGTAGAGAACTGGCGGGAGCAGTACTTC.

V usage is TRBV4-2 and J usage is TRBJ1-1; the match to TRBD1 covers 7 bases. Germline-derived CDR1 and CDR2 are LGHNA and YNFKEQ. The CDR3 has 17 amino acids. With 0 bases clipped from V and 3 bases from J, the junction kept 10 bases outside the gene matches. The CDR3 DNA reads as TGTGCCAGCAGCCAAGATGGGTCGGGACAGCCTTACACTGAAGCTTTCTTT. Encoded protein: CASSQDGSGQPYTEAFF.

The chain joins TRBV7-2 to TRBJ1-1; D might be TRBD1 (5 bases). The germline V gene has CDR1 SGHTA and CDR2 FQGNSA. V was pared by 5 bases and J by 2 bases, with 12 bases between. The CDR3 is 14 amino acids. The DNA for the CDR3 is TGTGCCAGCAGCCCCGGACACTCAAACACTGAAGCTTTCTTT. It codes for CASSPGHSNTEAFF.

The chain is built from TRBV7-9 and TRBJ1-2; weak D call: TRBD1 (5 bases). This CDR3 has 14 residues. V lost 2 bases to trimming and J lost 6 bases, with 13 bases between them. CDR1 is SEHNR and CDR2 is FQNEAQ in the germline V gene (reference sequence). In DNA, the CDR3 is TGTGCCAGCAGCTTACAGGGAACTTTGGATGGCTACACCTTC. Protein product: CASSLQGTLDGYTF. Full variable domain (rest looked up from reference TRBV7-9 and TRBJ1-2): DTGVSQNPRHKITKRGQNVTFRCDPISEHNRLYWYRQTLGQGPEFLTYFQNEAQLEKSRLLSDRFSAERPKGSFSTLEIQRTEQGDSAMYLCASSLQGTLDGYTFGSGTRLTVV.

The chain joins TRBV30 to TRBJ2-1; D not resolved. Deletions cut 1 base from V and 8 bases from J, with 9 bases between. The CDR3 length is 12 residues. Germline V gene lookup returns CDR1 GTSNPN and CDR2 SVGIG (reference sequence). As DNA, the CDR3 is TGTGCCTGGAGTGGTATATCCCATGAGCAGTTCTTC. Amino acid sequence: CAWSGISHEQFF.

The V call is TRBV30, the J call TRBJ1-2; 12 bases are a match to TRBD1. The CDR3 consists of 16 residues. Germline CDR1 GTSNPN, CDR2 SVGIG (reference sequence). The V gene end was trimmed by 7 bases and the J gene end by 4 bases; junction bases not matched to a gene: 13. The CDR3 here is CASTGGQGALGYGYTF. The CDR3 DNA sequence: TGTGCCTCGACGGGGGGACAGGGGGCGCTTGGCTATGGCTACACCTTC.

The chain employs TRBV6-5 and TRBJ1-2; 8 nucleotides line up with TRBD1. Germline V gives CDR1 MNHEY, CDR2 SVGAGI. V gave up 0 bases and J gave up 7 bases; unmatched junction bases: 7. This CDR3 spans 15 amino acids. CDR3 sequence: CASSYSGQGDGGYTF. CDR3 sequence (DNA): TGTGCCAGCAGTTACTCAGGACAGGGTGATGGTGGCTACACCTTC.

The chain combines TRBV7-9 with TRBJ2-5, with 7 bases that match TRBD1. Germline V gene lookup returns CDR1 SEHNR and CDR2 FQNEAQ (reference sequence). The CDR3 has 14 amino acids. With 6 bases clipped from V and 2 bases from J, the junction kept 6 bases outside the gene matches. Here the CDR3 reads CASSSGQPQETQYF. CDR3 DNA: TGTGCCAGCAGTTCGGGACAGCCTCAAGAGACCCAGTACTTC.

The rearrangement links TRBV6-4 to TRBJ2-2; tentative D call: TRBD2 (6 bases). The length of the CDR3 is 14 residues. Trimming pared 5 bases from V and 5 bases from J, leaving 12 bases between. The germline V gene encodes CDR1 MRHNA and CDR2 SNTAGT. The CDR3 DNA is TGTGCCAGCAGTCCCTCGGGGGAGACCGGGGAGCTGTTTTTT. This encodes CASSPSGETGELFF.

The chain links TRBV14 to TRBJ2-1, with 10 bases that match TRBD2. The V gene's germline CDR1 is SGHDN and CDR2 FVKESK. This CDR3 comprises 15 residues. Germline trimming cut 4 bases from V and 1 base from J; bases unmatched to any gene: 1. CDR3 DNA: TGTGCCAGCAGCCTGGGACTAGCGTCCTACAATGAGCAGTTCTTC. This codes for CASSLGLASYNEQFF.

The chain joins TRBV4-1 to TRBJ2-7; 12 bases align to TRBD2. This CDR3 spans 15 amino acids. The V gene end was trimmed by 1 base and the J gene end by 3 bases; junction bases not matched to a gene: 1. Per germline, CDR1 MGHRA and CDR2 YSYEKL. This CDR3 reads CASSQVTSGSYEQYF. The CDR3 DNA reads as TGCGCCAGCAGCCAAGTGACTAGCGGGAGCTACGAGCAGTACTTC.

The chain combines TRBV19 with TRBJ2-3; D is ambiguous. Trimming left V 3 bases short and J 2 bases short, with 6 bases between. Germline V gene data show CDR1 as LNHDA and CDR2 as SQIVND (reference sequence). This CDR3 has 13 amino acids. CDR3 DNA: TGTGCCAGTAGTATCACATTCACAGATACGCAGTATTTT. Encoded protein: CASSITFTDTQYF.

The J gene is TRBJ1-2, the V gene TRBV30; weak D call: TRBD1 (5 bases). The germline V gene encodes CDR1 GTSNPN and CDR2 SVGIG (reference sequence). Trimming removed 1 base from V and 9 bases from J, with 12 bases in between. The length of the CDR3 is 12 residues. The CDR3 DNA is TGTGCCTGGAGTGCCAGGGCCGATAGCTACACCTTC. Its translation: CAWSARADSYTF.

The rearrangement uses TRBV9 and TRBJ2-5, with 7 bases identical to TRBD2. Germline V CDR1 and CDR2: SGDLS, YYNGEE. The CDR3 spans 12 residues. The CDR3 loop reads CASGGHEETQYF. The CDR3 region has the DNA TGTGCTTCGGGAGGACACGAAGAGACCCAGTACTTC.

The J gene is TRBJ2-7, the V gene TRBV6-1, with TRBD1 matching 7 bases. CDR1 is MNHNS, CDR2 SASEGT, per germline. With 8 bases clipped from V and 3 bases from J, the junction kept 7 bases outside the gene matches. CDR3 length equals 13 residues. CDR3 in DNA: TGTGCCAGCGAGGGACAGACCGTCTACGAGCAGTACTTC. Its protein product is CASEGQTVYEQYF.

As for this clone: This sample also contains other DNA sequences that code for the same CDR3. The chain joins TRBV6-5 to TRBJ2-5; a possible D gene is TRBD1 (5 bases). The germline CDR1 and CDR2 sequences are MNHEY and SVGAGI. V lost 2 bases to trimming and J lost 5 bases, with 9 bases between them. The CDR3 is 13 amino acids. CDR3 in DNA: TGTGCCAGCAGTTACCGTGGGGCGGAGACCCAGTACTTC. This gives the protein CASSYRGAETQYF.

This sequence joins TRBV6-1 and TRBJ2-7; 7 bases line up with TRBD1. V dropped 6 bases and J dropped 2; count of bases not matched to a gene: 7. Germline assignment: CDR1 MNHNS and CDR2 SASEGT. There are 14 residues in the CDR3. The CDR3 bases are TGTGCCAGCAGAGAATTAGACAGGGCCTACGAGCAGTACTTC. Encoded protein: CASRELDRAYEQYF.

The V and J genes are TRBV29-1 and TRBJ1-1; D is possibly TRBD1 (6 bases). This CDR3 has 15 amino acids. Looked up from germline, CDR1 is SQVTM and CDR2 is ANQGSEA. V was clipped by 4 bases and J by 0 bases, with 15 bases between them. The CDR3 DNA reads TGCAGCGTTGGGGCCCAACAGGGCATGAACACTGAAGCTTTCTTT. The encoded protein is CSVGAQQGMNTEAFF.

The chain has TRBV5-1 and TRBJ2-7, with TRBD2 matching 8 bases. This CDR3 comprises 16 residues. V shed 4 bases, J shed 3 bases, and the junction held 12 bases outside the gene matches. CDR1 SGHRS and CDR2 YFSETQ come from the germline V gene. This CDR3 reads CASSRGLAGPRYEQYF. The CDR3 DNA reads TGCGCCAGCAGCCGGGGTCTAGCGGGCCCCCGCTACGAGCAGTACTTC.

The rearrangement joins TRBV6-5 to TRBJ1-1; tentative D call: TRBD1 (5 bases). The V and J ends lost 0 bases and 0 bases respectively, with 11 bases between them. The CDR3 runs 16 residues. The V gene's germline CDR1 is MNHEY and CDR2 SVGAGI. The DNA for the CDR3 is TGTGCCAGCAGTTACTCGGTCAGGGCAATGAACACTGAAGCTTTCTTT. Encoded protein: CASSYSVRAMNTEAFF.

The gene calls are TRBV29-1 and TRBJ1-2; a weak D match, TRBD1 (6 bases). Trimming left V 3 bases short and J 6 bases short, with 17 bases between. The germline V gene has CDR1 SQVTM and CDR2 ANQGSEA. This CDR3 is built from 14 residues. This CDR3 reads CSVDRTEAMDGYTF. The CDR3 DNA sequence: TGCAGCGTTGATAGGACAGAGGCTATGGATGGCTACACCTTC.

This sequence joins TRBV6-5 and TRBJ1-2; 7 bases align to TRBD1. The CDR3 is 14 amino acids. J lost 0 bases, V lost 6 bases, and 4 bases had no gene match. From germline, CDR1 is MNHEY and CDR2 SVGAGI. CDR3 DNA sequence: TGTGCCAGCAGAGAGGGACAGTCTAACTATGGCTACACCTTC. It yields the protein CASREGQSNYGYTF.

Concerning this clone itself: Sequence at one end of the junction differs from germline and may be a read error. The V gene is TRBV27, the J gene TRBJ2-2; 10 bases match TRBD2. Germline V gene lookup returns CDR1 MNHEY and CDR2 SMNVEV (reference sequence). The CDR3 has 17 amino acids. CDR3 loop: CASSVSPAGGRTGELFF. CDR3 sequence (DNA): TGTGCCAGCAGTGTATCCCCAGCGGGGGGGCGGACCGGGGAGCTGTTTTTT.

CDR3 loop: CASSPFGENYGYTF. For the CDR3, the DNA is TGTGCCAGCAGCCCTTTCGGAGAGAACTATGGCTACACCTTC. This chain joins TRBV6-5 and TRBJ1-2; D remains unclear. The germline V gene encodes CDR1 MNHEY and CDR2 SVGAGI. CDR3 length: 14 amino acids. V gave up 6 bases and J gave up 2 bases, with 13 bases separating them.

V and J are TRBV29-1 and TRBJ2-1; 8 bases are a match to TRBD2. Germline V gives CDR1 SQVTM, CDR2 ANQGSEA. The ends lost 7 bases at V and 0 bases at J; junction bases unmatched: 5. The CDR3 has 14 amino acids. The CDR3 sequence: CSGRSGSSYNEQFF. CDR3 DNA: TGCAGCGGACGAAGCGGGAGCTCCTACAATGAGCAGTTCTTC.